This TCR beta chain is drawn from a study of immune characterization of retroperitoneal liposarcoma. TCRdb fed the PCR reads into MiXCR, producing one record per CDR3 protein. The data contain over 10,000 distinct CDR3 sequences, approximately 50% of them seen just once; the ten biggest clones take up over 9%. A remark on this clonotype: One end of the junction fails to match germline, which may point to a read error.

The CDR3 has 13 amino acids. The germline gives CDR1 SGHTA, CDR2 FQGNSA. The chain carries TRBV7-2 and TRBJ1-2; tentatively, D is TRBD1 (6 bases). Sequenced material: tumor tissue. The source is a female donor with retroperitoneal liposarcoma. In DNA, the CDR3 is TGTGCCCGCAGCTTAAACAGGGTTGGTGGCTACACCTTC. This sequence encodes CARSLNRVGGYTF.